One T cell receptor beta chain is described in this entry. What it binds is not known. Trimming removed 4 bases from V and 4 bases from J; junction bases left unmatched: 5. There are 15 residues in the CDR3. The germline V gene has CDR1 SEHNR and CDR2 FQNEAQ (reference sequence). The record originates from a study of OX40 agonist ivuxolimab in advanced cancers. Turning to the study itself: Ivuxolimab, an antibody that agonizes OX40 (CD134), was administered to the patients. The dose-escalation group included hepatocellular carcinoma, melanoma, renal cell carcinoma and head and neck cancer.

Broader study findings: Among T cells, CD8+ cells averaged more expanded clones than CD4+ cells. Clonal expansion was seen in CD4+ and CD8+ blood T cells by week 6 at 0.1 to 3.0 mg/kg.

Using immunoSEQ multiplex PCR, the repertoire was profiled, and TCRdb retains in-frame clones only, with some absent. The sample lists over 45,000 clones, about 85% occurring once. This sequence joins TRBV7-9 and TRBJ2-1, with TRBD2 matching 9 bases. This receptor was identified in an adult with an advanced solid tumor such as melanoma, head and neck, liver or kidney cancer. The sample in question was CD4+ or CD8+ T cells sorted from blood, obtained in a trial of the OX40 agonist ivuxolimab. CDR3 loop: CASSSSGDKYNEQFF. As DNA, the CDR3 is TGTGCCAGCAGCTCTAGCGGGGACAAATACAATGAGCAGTTCTTC. The variable domain in full, completed from reference TRBV7-9 and TRBJ2-1, reads DTGVSQNPRHKITKRGQNVTFRCDPISEHNRLYWYRQTLGQGPEFLTYFQNEAQLEKSRLLSDRFSAERPKGSFSTLEIQRTEQGDSAMYLCASSSSGDKYNEQFFGPGTRLTVL.